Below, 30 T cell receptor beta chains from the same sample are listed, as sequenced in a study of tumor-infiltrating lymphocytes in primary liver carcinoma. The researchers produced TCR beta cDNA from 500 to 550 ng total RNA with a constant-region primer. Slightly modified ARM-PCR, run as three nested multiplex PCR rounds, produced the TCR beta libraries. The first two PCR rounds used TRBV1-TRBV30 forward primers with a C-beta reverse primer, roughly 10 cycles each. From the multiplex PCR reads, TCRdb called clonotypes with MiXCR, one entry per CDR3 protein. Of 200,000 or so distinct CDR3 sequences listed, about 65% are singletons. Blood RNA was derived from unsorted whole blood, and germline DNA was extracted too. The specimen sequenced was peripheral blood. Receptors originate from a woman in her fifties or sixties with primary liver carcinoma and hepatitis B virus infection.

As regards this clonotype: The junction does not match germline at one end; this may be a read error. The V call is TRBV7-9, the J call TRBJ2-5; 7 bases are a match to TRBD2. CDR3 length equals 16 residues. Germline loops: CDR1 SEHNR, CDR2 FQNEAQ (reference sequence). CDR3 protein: CASSPLLGTIQETQHF. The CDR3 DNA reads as TGTGCCAGCAGCCCACTCCTAGGGACTATCCAAGAGACCCAGCACTTC.

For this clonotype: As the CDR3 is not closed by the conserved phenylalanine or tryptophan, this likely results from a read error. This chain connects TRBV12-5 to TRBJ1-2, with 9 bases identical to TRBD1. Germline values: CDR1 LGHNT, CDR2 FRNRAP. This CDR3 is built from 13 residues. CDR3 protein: CVCGLGTGLGYTL. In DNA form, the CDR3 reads TGTGTTTGTGGTTTGGGGACAGGGCTGGGCTACACCCTC.

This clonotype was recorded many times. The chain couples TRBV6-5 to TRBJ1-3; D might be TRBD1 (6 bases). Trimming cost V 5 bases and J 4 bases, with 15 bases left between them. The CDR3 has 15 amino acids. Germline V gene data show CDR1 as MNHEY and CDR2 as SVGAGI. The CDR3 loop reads CASSRQGLGGNTIYF. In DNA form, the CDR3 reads TGTGCCAGCAGTCGGCAGGGGCTAGGGGGAAACACCATATATTTT.

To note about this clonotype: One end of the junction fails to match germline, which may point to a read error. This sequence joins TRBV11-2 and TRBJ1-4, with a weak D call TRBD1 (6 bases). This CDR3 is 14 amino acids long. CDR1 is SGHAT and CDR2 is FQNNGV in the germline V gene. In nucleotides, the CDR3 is TGTACCAGCAGCGACACGGGACATGAAGAAAAACTGTTTTTT. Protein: CTSSDTGHEEKLFF.

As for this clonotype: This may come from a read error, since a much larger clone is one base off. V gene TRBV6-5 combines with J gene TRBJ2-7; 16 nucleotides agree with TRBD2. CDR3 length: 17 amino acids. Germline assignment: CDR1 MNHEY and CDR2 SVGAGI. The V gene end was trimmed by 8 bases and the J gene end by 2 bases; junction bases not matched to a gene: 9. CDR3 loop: CASGSGTSGRGAYEQYF. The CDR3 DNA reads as TGTGCCAGCGGTTCGGGGACTAGCGGGAGGGGGGCCTACGAGCAGTACTTC.

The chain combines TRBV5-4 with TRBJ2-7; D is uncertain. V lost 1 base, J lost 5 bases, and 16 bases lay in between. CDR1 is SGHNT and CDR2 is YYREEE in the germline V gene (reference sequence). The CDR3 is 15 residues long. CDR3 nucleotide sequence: TGTGCCAGCAGCTTGAGACGTCAATTCGTCGACGAGCAGTACTTC. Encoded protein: CASSLRRQFVDEQYF.

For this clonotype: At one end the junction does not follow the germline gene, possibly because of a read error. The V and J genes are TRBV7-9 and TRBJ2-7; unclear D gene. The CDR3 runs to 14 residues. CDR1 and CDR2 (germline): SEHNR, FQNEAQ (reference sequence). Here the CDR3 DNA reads TGTGCCAGCTGCTTAGCATCCTCCACATACGAGCAGTACTTC. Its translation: CASCLASSTYEQYF. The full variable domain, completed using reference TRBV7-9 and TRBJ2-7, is DTGVSQNPRHKITKRGQNVTFRCDPISEHNRLYWYRQTLGQGPEFLTYFQNEAQLEKSRLLSDRFSAERPKGSFSTLEIQRTEQGDSAMYLCASCLASSTYEQYFGPGTRLTVT.

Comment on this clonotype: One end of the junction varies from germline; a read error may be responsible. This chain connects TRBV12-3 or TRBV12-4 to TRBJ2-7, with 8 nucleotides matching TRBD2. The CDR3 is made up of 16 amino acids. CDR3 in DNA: TGTACCAGCAGTTCGGGACTAGTGGGGTTCTCCTACGAGCAGTACTTC. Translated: CTSSSGLVGFSYEQYF.

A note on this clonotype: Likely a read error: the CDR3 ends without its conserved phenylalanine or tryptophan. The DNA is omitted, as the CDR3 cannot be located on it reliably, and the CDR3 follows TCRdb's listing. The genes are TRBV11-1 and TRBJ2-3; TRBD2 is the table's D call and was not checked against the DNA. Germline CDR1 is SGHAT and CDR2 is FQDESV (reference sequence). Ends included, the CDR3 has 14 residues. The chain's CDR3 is CASSLRQRARESHI.

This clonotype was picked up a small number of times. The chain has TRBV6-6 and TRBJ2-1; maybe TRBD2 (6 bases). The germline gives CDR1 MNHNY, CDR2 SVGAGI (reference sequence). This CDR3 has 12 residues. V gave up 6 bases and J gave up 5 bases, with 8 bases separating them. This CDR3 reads CASSGGHNEQFF. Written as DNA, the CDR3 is TGTGCCAGCAGCGGAGGGCACAATGAGCAGTTCTTC.

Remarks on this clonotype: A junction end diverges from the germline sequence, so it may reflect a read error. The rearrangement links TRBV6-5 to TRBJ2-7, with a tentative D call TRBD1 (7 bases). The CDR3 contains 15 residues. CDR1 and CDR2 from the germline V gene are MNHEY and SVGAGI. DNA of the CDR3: TGTGCCAGCACCACCAGGGGGGACAGCCGCTACGAGCATTACTTC. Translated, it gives CASTTRGDSRYEHYF.

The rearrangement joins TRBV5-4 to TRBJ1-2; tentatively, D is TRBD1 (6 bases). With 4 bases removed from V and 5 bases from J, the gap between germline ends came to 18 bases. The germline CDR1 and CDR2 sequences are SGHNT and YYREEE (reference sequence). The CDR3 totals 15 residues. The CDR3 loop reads CASSPGHGVGYGYTF. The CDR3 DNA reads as TGTGCCAGCAGCCCGGGACATGGTGTGGGATATGGCTACACCTTC. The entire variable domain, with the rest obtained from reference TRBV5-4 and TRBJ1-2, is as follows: ETGVTQSPTHLIKTRGQQVTLRCSSQSGHNTVSWYQQALGQGPQFIFQYYREEENGRGNFPPRFSGLQFPNYSSELNVNALELDDSALYLCASSPGHGVGYGYTFGSGTRLTVV.

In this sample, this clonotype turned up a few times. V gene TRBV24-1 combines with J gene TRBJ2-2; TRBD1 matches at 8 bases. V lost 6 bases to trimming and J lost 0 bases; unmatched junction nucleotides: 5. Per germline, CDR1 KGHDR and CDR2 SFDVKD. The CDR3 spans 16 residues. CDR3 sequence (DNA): TGTGCCACCAGTTCGCAGGGGGCACCGAACACCGGGGAGCTGTTTTTT. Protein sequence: CATSSQGAPNTGELFF.

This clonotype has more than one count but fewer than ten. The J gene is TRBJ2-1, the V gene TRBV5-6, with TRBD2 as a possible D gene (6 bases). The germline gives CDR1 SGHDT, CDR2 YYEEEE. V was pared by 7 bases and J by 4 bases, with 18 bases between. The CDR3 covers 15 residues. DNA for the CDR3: TGTGCCAGCCCTTTAGGCCTAGCGCCGTACAATGAGCAGTTCTTC. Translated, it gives CASPLGLAPYNEQFF.

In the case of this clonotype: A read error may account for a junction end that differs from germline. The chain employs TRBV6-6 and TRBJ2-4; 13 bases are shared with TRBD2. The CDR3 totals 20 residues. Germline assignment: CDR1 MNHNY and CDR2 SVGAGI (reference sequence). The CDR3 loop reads CASSPPAGTSGAPARNIQYF. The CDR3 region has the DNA TGTGCCAGCAGCCCCCCCGCCGGGACTAGCGGGGCCCCTGCCAGAAACATTCAGTACTTC.

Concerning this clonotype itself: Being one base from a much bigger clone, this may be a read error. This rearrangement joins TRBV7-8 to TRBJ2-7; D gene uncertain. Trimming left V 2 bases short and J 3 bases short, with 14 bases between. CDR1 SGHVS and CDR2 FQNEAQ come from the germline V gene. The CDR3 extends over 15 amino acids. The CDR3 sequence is CASSLLDGLLYEQYF. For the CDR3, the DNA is TGTGCCAGCAGCTTACTCGACGGCTTGCTCTACGAGCAGTACTTC.

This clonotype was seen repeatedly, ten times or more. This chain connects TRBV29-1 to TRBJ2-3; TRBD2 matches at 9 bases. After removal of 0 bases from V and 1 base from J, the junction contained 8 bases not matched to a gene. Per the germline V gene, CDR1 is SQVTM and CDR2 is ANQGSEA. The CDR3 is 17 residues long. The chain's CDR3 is CSVEDRREGGGTDTQYF. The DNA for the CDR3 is TGCAGCGTTGAAGATCGGCGGGAGGGAGGCGGCACAGATACGCAGTATTTT.

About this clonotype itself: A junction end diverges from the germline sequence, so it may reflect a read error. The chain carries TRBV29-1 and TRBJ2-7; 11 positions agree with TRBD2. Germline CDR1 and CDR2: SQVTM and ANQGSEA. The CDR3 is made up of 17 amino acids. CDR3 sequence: CSAVRFLTSGNGDEQYF. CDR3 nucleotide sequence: TGCAGCGCTGTAAGATTCCTGACTAGCGGGAACGGGGACGAGCAATACTTC.

CDR3 coding DNA: TGCGCCAGCAGCTTCGGACTAGCGGGAGGGCAGTACGAGCAGTACTTC. As protein: CASSFGLAGGQYEQYF. V gene TRBV5-1 combines with J gene TRBJ2-7; 15 nucleotides agree with TRBD2. The CDR3 contains 16 residues. CDR1 is SGHRS and CDR2 is YFSETQ in the germline V gene. V lost 2 bases, J lost 4 bases, and 4 bases stayed unmatched.

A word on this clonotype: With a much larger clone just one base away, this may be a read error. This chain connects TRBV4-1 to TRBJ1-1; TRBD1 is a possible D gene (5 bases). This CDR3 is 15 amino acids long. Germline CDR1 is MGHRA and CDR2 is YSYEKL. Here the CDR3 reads CASSQEGRSNTETFF. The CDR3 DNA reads TGCGCCAGCAGCCAAGAGGGACGATCGAACACTGAAACTTTCTTT.

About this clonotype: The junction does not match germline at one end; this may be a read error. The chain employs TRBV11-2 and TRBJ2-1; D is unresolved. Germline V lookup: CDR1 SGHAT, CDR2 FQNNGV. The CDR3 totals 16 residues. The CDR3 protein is CASCLGFLLDYNEQFF. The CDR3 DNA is TGTGCCAGCTGCTTAGGTTTTCTATTGGACTACAATGAGCAGTTCTTC. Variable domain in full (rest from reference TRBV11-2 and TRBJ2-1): EAGVAQSPRYKIIEKRQSVAFWCNPISGHATLYWYQQILGQGPKLLIQFQNNGVVDDSQLPKDRFSAERLKGVDSTLKIQPAKLEDSAVYLCASCLGFLLDYNEQFFGPGTRLTVL.

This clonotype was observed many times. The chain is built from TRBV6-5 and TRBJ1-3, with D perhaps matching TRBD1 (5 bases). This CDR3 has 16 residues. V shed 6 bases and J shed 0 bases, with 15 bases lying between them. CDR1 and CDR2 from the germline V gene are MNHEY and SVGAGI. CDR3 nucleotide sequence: TGTGCCAGCAGGGACCAGGGTGGAGCCTCTGGAAACACCATATATTTT. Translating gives CASRDQGGASGNTIYF.

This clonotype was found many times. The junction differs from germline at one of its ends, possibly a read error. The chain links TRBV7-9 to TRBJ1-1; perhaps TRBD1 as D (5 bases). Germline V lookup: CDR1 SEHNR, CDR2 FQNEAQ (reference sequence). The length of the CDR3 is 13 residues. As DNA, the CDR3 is TGTGCCAGCACCTTACAGGTGAACACTGAAGCTTTCTTT. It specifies CASTLQVNTEAFF.

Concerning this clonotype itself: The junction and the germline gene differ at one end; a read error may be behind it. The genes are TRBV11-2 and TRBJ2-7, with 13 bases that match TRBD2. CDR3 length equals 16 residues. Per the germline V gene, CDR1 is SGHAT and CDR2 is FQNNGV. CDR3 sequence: CASSFALAGGPYEQYF. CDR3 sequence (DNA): TGTGCCAGCAGCTTCGCACTAGCGGGAGGGCCCTATGAGCAGTACTTC. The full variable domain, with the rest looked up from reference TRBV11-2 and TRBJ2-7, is EAGVAQSPRYKIIEKRQSVAFWCNPISGHATLYWYQQILGQGPKLLIQFQNNGVVDDSQLPKDRFSAERLKGVDSTLKIQPAKLEDSAVYLCASSFALAGGPYEQYFGPGTRLTVT.

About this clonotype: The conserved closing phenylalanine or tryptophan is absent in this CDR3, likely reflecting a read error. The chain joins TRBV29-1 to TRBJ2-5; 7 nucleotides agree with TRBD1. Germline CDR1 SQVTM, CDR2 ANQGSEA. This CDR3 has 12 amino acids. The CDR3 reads CSVGRQGRLQYL. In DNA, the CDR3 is TGCAGTGTCGGACGACAGGGACGGCTCCAGTACCTC.

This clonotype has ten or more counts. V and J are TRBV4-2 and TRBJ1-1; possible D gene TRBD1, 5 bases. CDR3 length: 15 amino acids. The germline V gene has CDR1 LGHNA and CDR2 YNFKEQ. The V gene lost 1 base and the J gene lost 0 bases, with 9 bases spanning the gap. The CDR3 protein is CASSQGGGVNTEAFF. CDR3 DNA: TGTGCCAGCAGCCAAGGTGGGGGAGTGAACACTGAAGCTTTCTTT.

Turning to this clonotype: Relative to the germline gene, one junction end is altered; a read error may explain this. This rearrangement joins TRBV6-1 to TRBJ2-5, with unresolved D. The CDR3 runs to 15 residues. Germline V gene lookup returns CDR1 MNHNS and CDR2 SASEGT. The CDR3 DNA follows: TGTGCCAGCGGTGAAGTTAAGTACCTACAAGAGACCCAGCACTTC. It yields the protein CASGEVKYLQETQHF.

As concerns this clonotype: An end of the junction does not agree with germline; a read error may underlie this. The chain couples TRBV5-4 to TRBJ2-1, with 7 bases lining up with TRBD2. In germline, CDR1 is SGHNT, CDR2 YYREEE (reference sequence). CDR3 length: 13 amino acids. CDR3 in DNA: TGTGCCAGCAGCGGCGGGAGATGGAATGAGCGGTTCTTC. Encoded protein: CASSGGRWNERFF.

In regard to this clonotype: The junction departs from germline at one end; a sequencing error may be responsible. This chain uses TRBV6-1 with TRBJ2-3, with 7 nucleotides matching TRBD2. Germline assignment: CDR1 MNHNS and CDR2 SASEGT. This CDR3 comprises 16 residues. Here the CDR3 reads CASGERPGGYTDTQYF. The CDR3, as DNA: TGTGCCAGCGGTGAACGTCCGGGAGGCTACACAGATACGCAGTATTTT.

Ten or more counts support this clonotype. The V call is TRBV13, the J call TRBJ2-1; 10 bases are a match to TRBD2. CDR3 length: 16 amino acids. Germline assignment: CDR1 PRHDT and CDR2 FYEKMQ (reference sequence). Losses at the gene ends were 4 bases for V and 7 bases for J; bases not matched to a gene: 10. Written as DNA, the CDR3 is TGTGCCAGCAGCTCCCCCCTAGCGGGAGATATGAATGAGCAGTTCTTC. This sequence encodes CASSSPLAGDMNEQFF.